This T cell receptor beta chain originates from a study of blood T cell repertoires in COVID-19. Study summary: Samples came from the United States, Italy and Spain, spanning acute and convalescent COVID-19. Sources were T cells, B-cell-depleted T cells, or PBMCs; the material itself was cDNA or gDNA.

Assay: immunoSEQ multiplex PCR; the TCRdb copy retains only in-frame clones and omits some. This table holds more than 90,000 clones, approximately 87% found once. Germline loops: CDR1 LNHDA, CDR2 SQIVND (reference sequence). The CDR3 is 16 amino acids. V shed 1 base and J shed 0 bases, with 11 bases lying between them. Sequenced input: peripheral blood. The sequence was collected from a man between 65 and 85 years old who had recovered from COVID-19. V usage is TRBV19 and J usage is TRBJ2-3; D may be TRBD2 (6 bases). The CDR3 DNA reads TGTGCCAGTAGTATAGCGCGGGGTACTAGCACAGATACGCAGTATTTT. Amino acid sequence: CASSIARGTSTDTQYF.